The rows below give T cell receptor beta chains drawn from one sample of a study of molecular identifiers for immune sequencing clone quantification. TCRdb passed the PCR reads through MiXCR, listing each CDR3 protein once. The data hold a few hundred thousand distinct CDR3 sequences, with 24% observed a single time. The sample consisted of naive CD8+ T cells from blood, with Jurkat cell RNA spiked in. The receptors come from a human donor in good health. Some libraries in this study had Jurkat cell RNA spiked in. CDR3s leave out the opening cysteine and the closing phenylalanine or tryptophan. Not all rows give a size; the values are once, few, many and, for expanded clones, a class.

clone_size v_call cdr3_aa
many TRBV7-2 ASSFWDMGNQPQH
few TRBV6-2/TRBV6-3 ASRPVTGSYEQY
NA TRBV20-1 SARCGGSTYNSPLH
NA TRBV12-3/TRBV12-4 ASSFYDSDNEQF
few TRBV27 ASSPNGGIFAYEQY
NA TRBV27 ASSLYRGGSGTGELF
few TRBV27 ASRTGTRHTDTQY
many TRBV9 ASSPRLSLQGHTEAF
NA TRBV6-5 ASSYPGRPEAF
few TRBV6-5 ASSYFVGTAHSGANVLT
many TRBV20-1 SAAGTGPHEQY
once TRBV29-1 SAWTQGSEAF
few TRBV7-6 ASSPYSGDSSYEQY
NA TRBV6-1 ASSELGRTYEQY
NA TRBV6-2/TRBV6-3 ASSASTSGRKDTQY
NA TRBV5-1 ASSSTDRVNEQF
many TRBV2 ASSIKVGGFEAF
once TRBV20-1 SATDISNQTQH
NA TRBV28 ASSVGTSGSTDTQY
NA TRBV6-5 ASSPRQNHNEQF
NA TRBV6-1 ASSECGQGPYSWY
NA TRBV6-5 ASSRASGGAADTQY
many TRBV29-1 SVEEGLLGTQY
many TRBV7-9 ASSFILGAARAF
many TRBV5-4 ASSPPTSGVETQY
NA TRBV7-8 ASNNWIAGGPETQY
few TRBV20-1 SASQGLNTEAF
NA TRBV4-1 ASSQGQGVMTEAF
NA TRBV4-1 ASSHPAGGRANTEAF
NA TRBV9 ANSEPPELNGVTQY
NA TRBV4-1 ASSQVGHPLGTDTQY
NA TRBV19 AGSMGVVQPQH
NA TRBV11-2 ASSLAGAGNGANVLT
many TRBV7-2 ASSLVGGRAPDTQY
few TRBV2 ASKRTNSYEQY
NA TRBV5-4 ASSRGGGTPSTDTQY
NA TRBV7-9 ASSFPPSRGTEAF
many TRBV30 AWSQGGPYEQY
NA TRBV4-3 ASSQDGSRETDTQY
many TRBV7-6 ASSLRGSYTDTQY